The rows below give T cell receptor beta chains drawn from one sample of a study of CD8+ T cells in alopecia areata. Here immunoSEQ multiplex PCR was the method, and the copy in TCRdb shows in-frame clones only, minus some. The sample has under 250,000 clones; approximately 57% are singletons. This specimen was CD4+ T cells sorted from blood, taken at week 4, from a patient treated with tofacitinib. These receptors were collected from a human donor with alopecia areata. Both conserved end residues are part of each CDR3.

V gene | CDR3 protein
TRBV30 | CAWSVEPLYGYTF
TRBV15 | CATSRRISYEQYF
TRBV15 | CATSRERAGGIYEQYF
TRBV20-1 | CSARGGYGYTF
TRBV14 | CASSPFVNTEAFF
TRBV5-1 | CASSLAGARYNSPLHF
TRBV5-1 | CASSTGKTSASYEQYF
TRBV5-1 | CASSLGGADIQYF
TRBV6-6 | CASSLGLYEQYF
TRBV4-3 | CASSQSLAANSPLHF
TRBV2 | CASSDTSTDTQYF
TRBV27 | CASRGYYEQYF
TRBV9 | CASSTTGYTEAFF
TRBV7-2 | CASSPRQGRISGNTIYF
TRBV9 | CASSAGLAGGTDTQYF
TRBV7-2 | CASSLVSHEQYF
TRBV29-1 | CSVEGPDGYTF
TRBV29-1 | CSVRDTAYEQYF
TRBV6-1 | CAAWGDSGNTIYF
TRBV7-6 | CASSTTANTEAFF
TRBV7-3 | CASSIAGGPADTQYF
TRBV14 | CASSRETYEQYF
TRBV5-8 | CASSGGLLNTEAFF
TRBV30 | CAWSTDTNYGYTF
TRBV29-1 | CSVEEWGGELFF
TRBV27 | CASSLGGRQYF
TRBV12-5 | CASGLLQGNGYTF
TRBV20-1 | CSYGVTDTQYF
TRBV20-1 | CSARSGNGYTF
TRBV5-1 | CASSLEGWGRNTEAFF
TRBV29-1 | CSVRGDTEAFF
TRBV5-1 | CASSFVTRTDTQYF
TRBV6-5 | CASSWGQGTDTQYF
TRBV7-2 | CASSYESTYEQYF
TRBV7-8 | CASIISIAGAHTGELFF
TRBV29-1 | CSVAQTIGQETQYF
TRBV29-1 | CSVEDPLRKVLHF
TRBV29-1 | CGVDVPGQPQHF
TRBV6-5 | CASIGTANTEAFF
TRBV30 | CAWSASGGAFF
TRBV29-1 | CSVGGNLVDTQYF
TRBV29-1 | CSVKPGAGGAKNIQYF